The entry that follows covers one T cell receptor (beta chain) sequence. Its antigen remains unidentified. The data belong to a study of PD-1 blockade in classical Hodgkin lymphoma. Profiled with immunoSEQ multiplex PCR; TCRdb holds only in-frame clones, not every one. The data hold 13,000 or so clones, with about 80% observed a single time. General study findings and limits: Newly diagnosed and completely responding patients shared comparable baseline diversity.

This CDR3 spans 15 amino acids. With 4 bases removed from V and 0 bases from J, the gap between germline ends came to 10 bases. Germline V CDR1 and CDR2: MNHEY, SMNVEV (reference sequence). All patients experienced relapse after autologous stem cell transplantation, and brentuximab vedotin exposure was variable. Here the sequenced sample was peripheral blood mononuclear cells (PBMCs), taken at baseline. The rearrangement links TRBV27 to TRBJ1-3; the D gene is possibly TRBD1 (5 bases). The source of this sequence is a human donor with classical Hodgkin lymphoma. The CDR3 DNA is TGTGCCAGCAGTTATACGGGACTCTCTGGAAACACCATATATTTT. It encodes CASSYTGLSGNTIYF.